This T cell receptor beta chain was captured in a study of Ad26.COV2.S vaccination and SARS-CoV-2 variants. Treatment noted: 19 received Ad26.COV2.S at low or high dose, single or two shots; about five received placebo; per-sample allocation not given. Material that was analyzed had been drawn on day 63 after the first vaccine or placebo injection. The table came from immunoSEQ multiplex PCR; TCRdb's copy has only in-frame clones and leaves some out. Of 440,000 or so clones listed, about 92% are singletons. The study's findings and limits: After vaccination, reports described spike-specific CD8+ and CD4+ T cell responses as showing substantial breadth. Recipients given vaccine exceeded placebo recipients in spike-specific TCR breadth.

For this clone: What it recognizes is unknown.

The germline gives CDR1 LNHDA, CDR2 SQIVND (reference sequence). The CDR3 consists of 16 residues. Trimming stripped 5 bases from V and 0 bases from J, with 13 bases between. Source: peripheral blood, taken in a trial of Ad26.COV2.S vaccine versus placebo. The gene calls are TRBV19 and TRBJ1-4, with D unresolved. The clonotype originates from a person between 18 and 60 years old who received the Ad26.COV2.S COVID-19 vaccine or a placebo. The CDR3 sequence is CASSWQAHTTNEKLFF. The CDR3 region has the DNA TGTGCCAGTAGTTGGCAGGCCCACACAACTAATGAAAAACTGTTTTTT.